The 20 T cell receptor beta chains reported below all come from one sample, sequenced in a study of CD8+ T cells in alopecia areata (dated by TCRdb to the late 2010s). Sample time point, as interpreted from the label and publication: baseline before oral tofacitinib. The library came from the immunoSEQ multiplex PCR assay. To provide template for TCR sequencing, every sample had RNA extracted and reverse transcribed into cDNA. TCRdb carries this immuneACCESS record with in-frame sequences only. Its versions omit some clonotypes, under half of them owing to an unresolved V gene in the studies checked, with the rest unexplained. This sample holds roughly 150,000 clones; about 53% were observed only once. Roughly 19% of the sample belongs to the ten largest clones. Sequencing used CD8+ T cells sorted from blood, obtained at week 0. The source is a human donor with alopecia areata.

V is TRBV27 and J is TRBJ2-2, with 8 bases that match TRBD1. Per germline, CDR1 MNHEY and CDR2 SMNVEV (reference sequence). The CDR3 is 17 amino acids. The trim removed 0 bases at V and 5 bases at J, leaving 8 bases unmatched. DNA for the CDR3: TGTGCCAGCAGTTTATCGTCCACGGGACAGGCGACCGGGGAGCTGTTTTTT. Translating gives CASSLSSTGQATGELFF.

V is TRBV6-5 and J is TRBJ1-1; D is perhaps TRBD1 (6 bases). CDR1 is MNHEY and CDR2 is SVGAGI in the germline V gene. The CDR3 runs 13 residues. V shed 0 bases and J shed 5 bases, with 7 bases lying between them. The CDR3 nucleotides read TGTGCCAGCAGTTACTCAGGGGGGACTGAAGCTTTCTTT. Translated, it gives CASSYSGGTEAFF.

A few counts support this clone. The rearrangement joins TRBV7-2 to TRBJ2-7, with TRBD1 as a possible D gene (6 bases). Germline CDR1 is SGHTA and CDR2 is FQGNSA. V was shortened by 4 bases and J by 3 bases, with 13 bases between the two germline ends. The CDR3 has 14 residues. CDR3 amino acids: CASSSRQVHYEQYF. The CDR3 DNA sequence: TGTGCCAGCAGCTCCCGACAGGTCCACTACGAGCAGTACTTC.

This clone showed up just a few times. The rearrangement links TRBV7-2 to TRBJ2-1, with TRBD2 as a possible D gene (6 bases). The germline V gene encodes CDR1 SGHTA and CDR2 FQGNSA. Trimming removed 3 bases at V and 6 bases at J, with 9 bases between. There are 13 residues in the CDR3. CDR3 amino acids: CASSLGLFNEQFF. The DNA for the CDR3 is TGTGCCAGCAGCTTGGGACTTTTCAATGAGCAGTTCTTC.

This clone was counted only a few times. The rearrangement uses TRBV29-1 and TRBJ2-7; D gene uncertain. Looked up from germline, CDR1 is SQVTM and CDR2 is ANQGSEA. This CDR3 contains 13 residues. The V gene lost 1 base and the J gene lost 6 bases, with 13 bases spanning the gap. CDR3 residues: CSVEVAGPSEQYF. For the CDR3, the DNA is TGCAGCGTTGAAGTGGCAGGACCGTCCGAGCAGTACTTC.

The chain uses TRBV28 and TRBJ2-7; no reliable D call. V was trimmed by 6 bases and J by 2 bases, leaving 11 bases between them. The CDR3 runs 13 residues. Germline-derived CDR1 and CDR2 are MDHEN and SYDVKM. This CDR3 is CASRSVATYEQYF. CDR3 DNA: TGTGCCAGCAGGAGTGTAGCCACCTACGAGCAGTACTTC.

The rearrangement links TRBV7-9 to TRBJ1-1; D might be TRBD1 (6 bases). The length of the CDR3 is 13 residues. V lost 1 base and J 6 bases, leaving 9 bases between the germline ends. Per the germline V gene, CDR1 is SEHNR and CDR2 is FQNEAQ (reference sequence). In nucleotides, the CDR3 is TGTGCCAGCAGCTTAGGGGGGCGATCTGAAGCTTTCTTT. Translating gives CASSLGGRSEAFF.

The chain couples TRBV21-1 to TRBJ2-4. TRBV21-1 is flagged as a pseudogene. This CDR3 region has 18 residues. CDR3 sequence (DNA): TGTGCCAGCAGCAAAGGGAAAGGGTCGAGTCCGGCCAAAAACATTCAGTACTTC. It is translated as CASSKGKGSSPAKNIQYF.

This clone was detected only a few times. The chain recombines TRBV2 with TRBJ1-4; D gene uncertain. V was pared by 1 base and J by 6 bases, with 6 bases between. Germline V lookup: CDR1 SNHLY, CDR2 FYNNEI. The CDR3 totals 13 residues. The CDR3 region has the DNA TGTGCCAGCAGTGAAGGGTTCTATGAAAAACTGTTTTTT. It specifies CASSEGFYEKLFF. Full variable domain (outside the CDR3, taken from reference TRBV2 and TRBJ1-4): EPEVTQTPSHQVTQMGQEVILRCVPISNHLYFYWYRQILGQKVEFLVSFYNNEISEKSEIFDDQFSVERPDGSNFTLKIRSTKLEDSAMYFCASSEGFYEKLFFGSGTQLSVL.

The CDR3 nucleotides are TGTGCCAGCAGCCGGGACAGGGGATGGTATGGCTACACCTTC. Protein product: CASSRDRGWYGYTF. The genes are TRBV14 and TRBJ1-2, with 10 bases that match TRBD1. Germline CDR1 is SGHDN and CDR2 is FVKESK. J gave up 5 bases and V 4 bases, and 4 bases lay outside the gene matches. CDR3 size: 14 residues. Complete variable domain (other parts from reference TRBV14 and TRBJ1-2): EAGVTQFPSHSVIEKGQTVTLRCDPISGHDNLYWYRRVMGKEIKFLLHFVKESKQDESGMPNNRFLAERTGGTYSTLKVQPAELEDSGVYFCASSRDRGWYGYTFGSGTRLTVV.

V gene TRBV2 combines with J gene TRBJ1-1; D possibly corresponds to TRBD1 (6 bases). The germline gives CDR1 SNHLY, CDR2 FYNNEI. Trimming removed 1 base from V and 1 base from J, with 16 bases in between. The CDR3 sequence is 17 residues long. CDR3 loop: CASSEGQQGRRNTEAFF. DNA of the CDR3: TGTGCCAGCAGTGAAGGGCAGCAGGGGAGACGGAACACTGAAGCTTTCTTT.

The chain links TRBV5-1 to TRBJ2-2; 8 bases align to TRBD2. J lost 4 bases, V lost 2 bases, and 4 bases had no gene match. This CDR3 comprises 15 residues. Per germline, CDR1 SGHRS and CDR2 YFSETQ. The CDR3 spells CASSLGLAGTGELFF. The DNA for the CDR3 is TGCGCCAGCAGCTTAGGACTAGCCGGCACCGGGGAGCTGTTTTTT.

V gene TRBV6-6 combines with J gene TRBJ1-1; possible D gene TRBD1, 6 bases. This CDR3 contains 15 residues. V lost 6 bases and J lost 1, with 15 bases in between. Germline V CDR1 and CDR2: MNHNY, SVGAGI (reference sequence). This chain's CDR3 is CASREQGGTNTEAFF. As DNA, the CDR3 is TGTGCCAGCAGGGAACAGGGAGGGACGAACACTGAAGCTTTCTTT.

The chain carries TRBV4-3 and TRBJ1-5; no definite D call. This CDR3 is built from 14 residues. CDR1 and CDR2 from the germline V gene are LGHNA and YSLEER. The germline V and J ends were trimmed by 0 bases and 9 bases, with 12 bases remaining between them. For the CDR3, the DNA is TGCGCCAGCAGCCAAGAATGGGGAGAAGGGCCCCAGCATTTT. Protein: CASSQEWGEGPQHF.

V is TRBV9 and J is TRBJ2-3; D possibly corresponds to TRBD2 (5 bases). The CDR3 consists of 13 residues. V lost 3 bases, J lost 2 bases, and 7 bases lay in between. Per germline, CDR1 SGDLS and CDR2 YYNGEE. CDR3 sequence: CASSADYTDTQYF. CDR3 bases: TGTGCCAGCAGCGCAGACTACACAGATACGCAGTATTTT.

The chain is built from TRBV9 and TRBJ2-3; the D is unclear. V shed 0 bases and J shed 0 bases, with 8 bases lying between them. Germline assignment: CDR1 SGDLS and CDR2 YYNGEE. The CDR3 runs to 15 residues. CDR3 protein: CASSVGLTSTDTQYF. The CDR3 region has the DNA TGTGCCAGCAGCGTAGGATTAACTAGCACAGATACGCAGTATTTT.

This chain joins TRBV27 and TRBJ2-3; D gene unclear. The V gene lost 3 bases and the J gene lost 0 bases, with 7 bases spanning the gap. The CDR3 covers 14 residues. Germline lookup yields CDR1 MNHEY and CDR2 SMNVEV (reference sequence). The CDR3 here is CASSFSASTDTQYF. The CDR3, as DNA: TGTGCCAGCAGTTTTTCCGCTAGCACAGATACGCAGTATTTT.

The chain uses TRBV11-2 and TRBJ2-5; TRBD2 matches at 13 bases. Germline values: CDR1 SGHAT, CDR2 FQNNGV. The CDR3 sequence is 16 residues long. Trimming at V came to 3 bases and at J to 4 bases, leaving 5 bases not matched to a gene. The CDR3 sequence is CASSLTSGGIRETQYF. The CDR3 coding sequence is TGTGCCAGCAGCTTGACTAGCGGGGGGATAAGAGAGACCCAGTACTTC.

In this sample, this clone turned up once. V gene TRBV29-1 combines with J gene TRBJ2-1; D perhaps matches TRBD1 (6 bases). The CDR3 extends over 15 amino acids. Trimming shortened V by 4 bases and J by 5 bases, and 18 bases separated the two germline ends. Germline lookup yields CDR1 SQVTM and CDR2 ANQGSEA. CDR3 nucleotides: TGCAGCGTTGTGGGGTGGGCAGGGGTGGACAATGAGCAGTTCTTC. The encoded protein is CSVVGWAGVDNEQFF.

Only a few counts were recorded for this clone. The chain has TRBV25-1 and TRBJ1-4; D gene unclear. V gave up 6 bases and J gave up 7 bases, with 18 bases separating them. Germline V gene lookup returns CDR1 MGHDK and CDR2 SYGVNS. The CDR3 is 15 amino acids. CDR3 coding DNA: TGTGCCAGCAGGCCCTCGGAGGGCAGCGTTGAAAAACTGTTTTTT. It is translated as CASRPSEGSVEKLFF.